Sequencing of this T cell receptor beta chain was carried out in a study of blood T cell repertoires in COVID-19. Study as a whole: Samples came from the United States, Italy and Spain, spanning acute and convalescent COVID-19. The cDNA or gDNA used as material had been derived from T cells, B-cell-depleted T cells, or PBMCs.

As originally analysed: Amplification of reference gene primers was used by the study to estimate nucleated cell counts. Sequencing used immunoSEQ multiplex PCR; TCRdb keeps in-frame clones, though not all of them. That table supplies the V and J calls and clone size; D and trimming were determined from the DNA. Among about 160,000 clones listed, around 90% were seen once. V was trimmed by 4 bases and J by 10 bases, leaving 10 bases between them. The CDR3 covers 12 residues. CDR1 KGHSH and CDR2 LQKENI come from the germline V gene. The TCR sequence derives from a man younger than 30 with acute or convalescent COVID-19. The rearrangement links TRBV18 to TRBJ1-4; possibly TRBD1 for D (6 bases). What was sequenced was peripheral blood. The DNA for the CDR3 is TGTGCCAGCTCACTTGAAGGGGGAAAACTGTTTTTT. Translated: CASSLEGGKLFF.